The entry that follows covers one T cell receptor beta chain sequence. The sample is drawn from a study of blood T cell repertoires in COVID-19. About the study: Sites in the United States, Italy and Spain provided acute and convalescent COVID-19 samples. T cells, B-cell-depleted T cells, or PBMCs provided the cDNA or gDNA that served as material.

Original methodology: Amplified reference gene primers provided the basis for estimating nucleated cell counts. TCRdb's copy holds only in-frame clones and misses some; the assay was immunoSEQ multiplex PCR. V, J and clone size reflect that table, while D and trimming were determined from the DNA. The sample records approximately 200,000 clones, 82% being singletons. The sequence was obtained from a human donor with acute or convalescent COVID-19. The donor label of this sample is uncertain. The sequenced sample was peripheral blood.

CDR3 nucleotide sequence: TGTGCCAGCAGTCCGACAGATTCCTACAATGAGCAGTTCTTC. This gives the protein CASSPTDSYNEQFF. This rearrangement joins TRBV28 to TRBJ2-1; D perhaps matches TRBD1 (5 bases). CDR1 is MDHEN, CDR2 SYDVKM, per germline. The ends were cut back, 5 bases at V and 1 base at J, with 9 bases in the middle. This CDR3 contains 14 residues.